One and the same sample provided the 8 T cell receptor beta chains below, sequenced in a study of CD8+ T cells in alopecia areata (dated by TCRdb to 2017 to 2018). Receptor libraries were prepared by the immunoSEQ multiplex PCR assay. For TCR sequencing, RNA was extracted from every sample and reverse transcribed into cDNA to serve as template. TCRdb carries this immuneACCESS record with in-frame sequences only. Its versions omit some clonotypes, under half of them owing to an unresolved V gene in the studies checked, with the rest unexplained. This sample lists fewer than 250,000 clones; 43% were detected once. About 2.6% of the sample rests with the top ten. The sample's treatment or condition label, in plain terms: oral pan-JAK inhibitor, 5-10 mg twice daily. The sample in question was CD4+ T cells sorted from blood, obtained between weeks 36 and 40, from a patient treated with tofacitinib. The origin of the receptors is a human donor with alopecia areata.

This chain connects TRBV4-2 to TRBJ2-5; no reliable D call. Germline CDR1 and CDR2: LGHNA and YNFKEQ. The germline V and J ends were trimmed by 1 base and 4 bases, with 7 bases remaining between them. This CDR3 is 13 amino acids long. CDR3 in DNA: TGTGCCAGCAGCCAAGGGGCGAGAGAGACCCAGTACTTC. Amino acid sequence: CASSQGARETQYF.

The rearrangement links TRBV27 to TRBJ2-2; D might be TRBD2 (5 bases). The CDR3 totals 14 residues. CDR1 and CDR2 from the germline V gene are MNHEY and SMNVEV (reference sequence). Deletions cut 0 bases from V and 7 bases from J, with 9 bases between. CDR3 loop: CASSLSGGSGELFF. CDR3 nucleotides: TGTGCCAGCAGTTTATCAGGAGGTAGCGGGGAGCTGTTTTTT.

This clone was seen only a few times. Other DNA sequences in the sample encode the same CDR3. The CDR3: CASSQDRRETQYF. The CDR3 DNA sequence: TGCGCCAGCAGCCAAGACCGCCGCGAGACCCAGTACTTC. The V and J genes are TRBV4-3 and TRBJ2-5; no clear D. CDR1 and CDR2 (germline): LGHNA, YSLEER. The CDR3 covers 13 residues. With 0 bases removed from V and 5 bases from J, the gap between germline ends came to 7 bases.

This clone was detected a few times. This chain links TRBV4-1 with TRBJ2-7, with D unresolved. This CDR3 has 16 amino acids. V was trimmed by 3 bases and J by 0 bases, leaving 15 bases between them. Germline loops: CDR1 MGHRA, CDR2 YSYEKL. The DNA for the CDR3 is TGCGCCAGCAGCCATCCCTCGCGGTCCCACTCCTACGAGCAGTACTTC. This gives the protein CASSHPSRSHSYEQYF.

The sample holds a few counts of this clone. The V gene is TRBV29-1, the J gene TRBJ2-5; 10 nucleotides match TRBD1. The J call may be faulty, since TRBJ2-7 better matches the DNA end. Germline lookup yields CDR1 SQVTM and CDR2 ANQGSEA. The CDR3 is 13 amino acids. The CDR3 protein is CSSRQGAMDEQYF. The CDR3 coding sequence is TGCAGCAGCCGACAGGGGGCTATGGACGAGCAGTACTTC.

The V gene is TRBV2, the J gene TRBJ1-1, with D possibly TRBD1 on 5 matching bases. The CDR3 runs 13 residues. Per the germline V gene, CDR1 is SNHLY and CDR2 is FYNNEI. Trimming stripped 7 bases from V and 7 bases from J, with 16 bases between. The CDR3 DNA reads as TGTGCCAGCACCACAACAGGCTTTGGTGAAGCTTTCTTT. Translated, it gives CASTTTGFGEAFF.

The chain employs TRBV7-9 and TRBJ2-5; 7 positions match TRBD1. The CDR3 runs to 14 residues. Germline V gene data show CDR1 as SEHNR and CDR2 as FQNEAQ (reference sequence). V gave up 1 base and J gave up 2 bases; unmatched junction bases: 1. In nucleotides, the CDR3 is TGTGCCAGCAGCTTAGGACAGGGACAAGAGACCCAGTACTTC. Translated, it gives CASSLGQGQETQYF.

V is TRBV5-1 and J is TRBJ2-6, with D maybe TRBD1 (5 bases). This CDR3 is 15 amino acids long. Per the germline V gene, CDR1 is SGHRS and CDR2 is YFSETQ. Trimming left V 4 bases short and J 4 bases short, with 12 bases between. The CDR3 nucleotides are TGCGCCAGCAGCCCACAAGGGGCCGGGGCCAACGTCCTGACTTTC. This encodes CASSPQGAGANVLTF. Full variable domain (missing parts from reference TRBV5-1 and TRBJ2-6): KAGVTQTPRYLIKTRGQQVTLSCSPISGHRSVSWYQQTPGQGLQFLFEYFSETQRNKGNFPGRFSGRQFSNSRSEMNVSTLELGDSALYLCASSPQGAGANVLTFGAGSRLTVL.